Shown below are 30 T cell receptor beta chains from a single sample sequenced in a study of T cell clones after liver transplantation. TCRdb keeps only in-frame clones here, not all; method: immunoSEQ multiplex PCR. This table holds several thousand clones, 75% to 80% found once. Specimen: CD8+ T cells from blood, collected before liver transplant. The receptor set was obtained from a human donor who received a liver transplant.

The chain joins TRBV27 to TRBJ2-2, with D tentatively TRBD1 (6 bases). The length of the CDR3 is 15 residues. In germline, CDR1 is MNHEY, CDR2 SMNVEV (reference sequence). Deletions cut 6 bases from V and 6 bases from J, with 17 bases between. The CDR3, as DNA: TGTGCCAGCAGCGGAACAACAGGGTCCGCCGGGGAGCTGTTTTTT. This translates into CASSGTTGSAGELFF.

The rearrangement joins TRBV27 to TRBJ2-5; 9 bases fit TRBD1. V shed 6 bases and J 2 bases; nucleotides not matched to a gene: 1. The CDR3 has 13 residues. Germline values: CDR1 MNHEY, CDR2 SMNVEV (reference sequence). The CDR3 loop reads CASSGTGQETQYF. The CDR3, as DNA: TGTGCCAGCAGCGGGACAGGGCAAGAGACCCAGTACTTC.

The genes are TRBV9 and TRBJ2-1; TRBD2 aligns across 7 bases. V was pared by 2 bases and J by 5 bases, with 4 bases of the junction left unmatched. Germline V CDR1 and CDR2: SGDLS, YYNGEE. This CDR3 is 14 amino acids long. The CDR3 spells CASSVGTMHNEQFF. CDR3 DNA sequence: TGTGCCAGCAGCGTCGGGACTATGCACAATGAGCAGTTCTTC.

V and J are TRBV7-8 and TRBJ2-1; a possible D gene is TRBD2 (6 bases). Deletions cut 4 bases from V and 6 bases from J, with 7 bases between. CDR1 is SGHVS and CDR2 is FQNEAQ in the germline V gene. There are 12 residues in the CDR3. CDR3: CASSSGGNEQFF. CDR3 nucleotide sequence: TGTGCCAGCAGCTCCGGGGGCAATGAGCAGTTCTTC. Full variable domain (outside the CDR3, taken from reference TRBV7-8 and TRBJ2-1): GAGVSQSPRYKVAKRGQDVALRCDPISGHVSLFWYQQALGQGPEFLTYFQNEAQLDKSGLPSDRFFAERPEGSVSTLKIQRTQQEDSAVYLCASSSGGNEQFFGPGTRLTVL.

This clone has only a few counts. The chain has TRBV4-2 and TRBJ2-3, with D possibly TRBD2 on 6 matching bases. The CDR3 runs 16 residues. Germline V gene sequence: CDR1 LGHNA, CDR2 YNFKEQ. V was shortened by 1 base and J by 1 base, with 12 bases between the two germline ends. The CDR3 DNA sequence: TGTGCCAGCAGCCAAGTTCACGGGAGCGGCACAGATACGCAGTATTTT. Residues: CASSQVHGSGTDTQYF.

This clone appeared a single time. The V and J genes are TRBV19 and TRBJ2-2; D call uncertain. CDR3 length equals 12 residues. Per germline, CDR1 LNHDA and CDR2 SQIVND (reference sequence). The ends were cut back, 11 bases at V and 4 bases at J, with 11 bases in the middle. The CDR3 DNA follows: TGTGCCCTAGAAAGTATCACCGGGGAGCTGTTTTTT. Amino acid sequence: CALESITGELFF. Full variable domain (remainder filled in from reference TRBV19 and TRBJ2-2): DGGITQSPKYLFRKEGQNVTLSCEQNLNHDAMYWYRQDPGQGLRLIYYSQIVNDFQKGDIAEGYSVSREKKESFPLTVTSAQKNPTAFYLCALESITGELFFGEGSRLTVL.

The chain joins TRBV30 to TRBJ1-5; D gene uncertain. Between the trimmed V and J ends, which lost 0 bases and 2 bases, there was a span of 8 bases. This CDR3 has 14 amino acids. Germline V lookup: CDR1 GTSNPN, CDR2 SVGIG (reference sequence). The CDR3 is CAWSVRRGNQPQHF. Here the CDR3 DNA reads TGTGCCTGGAGTGTACGGAGGGGCAATCAGCCCCAGCATTTT. Using reference TRBV30 and TRBJ1-5 for the parts outside the CDR3, the full variable domain is SQTIHQWPATLVQPVGSPLSLECTVEGTSNPNLYWYRQAAGRGLQLLFYSVGIGQISSEVPQNLSASRPQDRQFILSSKKLLLSDSGFYLCAWSVRRGNQPQHFGDGTRLSIL.

The CDR3 nucleotides read TGCGCCAGCAGTCAATCAGGTAGGGGACATCAAGAGACCCAGTACTTC. Translating gives CASSQSGRGHQETQYF. The chain carries TRBV23-1 and TRBJ2-5, with a weak D call TRBD1 (6 bases). TRBV23-1 is an open reading frame whose function is uncertain. V was cut by 0 bases and J by 2 bases, with 13 bases left in between. The CDR3 covers 16 residues.

V gene TRBV19 combines with J gene TRBJ1-2; 7 positions match TRBD1. The trim removed 5 bases at V and 4 bases at J, leaving 19 bases unmatched. The germline CDR1 and CDR2 sequences are LNHDA and SQIVND (reference sequence). CDR3 length equals 18 residues. CDR3 region: CASSPLAGTAPGGYGYTF. DNA of the CDR3: TGTGCCAGTAGTCCTCTAGCCGGGACAGCTCCCGGGGGCTATGGCTACACCTTC.

This clone was found once. The chain links TRBV29-1 to TRBJ2-3; D perhaps matches TRBD1 (6 bases). The V gene lost 7 bases and the J gene lost 0 bases, with 20 bases spanning the gap. Germline V gene sequence: CDR1 SQVTM, CDR2 ANQGSEA. The CDR3 runs 16 residues. Here the CDR3 reads CSAWGQSASSTDTQYF. The CDR3, as DNA: TGCAGCGCCTGGGGGCAGTCTGCCTCTAGCACAGATACGCAGTATTTT.

This chain joins TRBV7-9 and TRBJ2-5; 11 nucleotides match TRBD2. Unmatched junction bases numbered 5, after V lost 6 bases and J lost 2 bases. From germline, CDR1 is SEHNR and CDR2 FQNEAQ (reference sequence). The CDR3 sequence is 15 residues long. The DNA of the CDR3 is TGTGCCAGCAGACCTAGCGGGGGGCCACAAGAGACCCAGTACTTC. It is translated as CASRPSGGPQETQYF.

The V and J genes are TRBV5-1 and TRBJ2-3, with 12 bases fitting TRBD2. The CDR3 contains 15 residues. V lost 4 bases and J lost 3; bases outside the gene matches: 3. The germline V gene encodes CDR1 SGHRS and CDR2 YFSETQ. Here the CDR3 reads CASSPTSGGTDTQYF. CDR3 nucleotides: TGCGCCAGCAGCCCCACTAGCGGGGGGACAGATACGCAGTATTTT.

This clone turned up a few times. This chain links TRBV5-6 with TRBJ2-1, with D possibly being TRBD2 (5 bases). Trimming stripped 0 bases from V and 10 bases from J, with 14 bases between. Germline V lookup: CDR1 SGHDT, CDR2 YYEEEE. The CDR3 runs 14 residues. The CDR3 DNA reads TGTGCCAGCAGCTTGGGGGCACGGGGTTTGGAGCAGTTCTTC. Translation: CASSLGARGLEQFF. The complete variable domain, with remaining parts taken from reference TRBV5-6 and TRBJ2-1, reads DAGVTQSPTHLIKTRGQQVTLRCSPKSGHDTVSWYQQALGQGPQFIFQYYEEEERQRGNFPDRFSGHQFPNYSSELNVNALLLGDSALYLCASSLGARGLEQFFGPGTRLTVL.

The V gene is TRBV2, the J gene TRBJ1-2; 12 bases are a match to TRBD1. This CDR3 is built from 15 residues. J gave up 3 bases and V 6 bases, and 5 bases lay outside the gene matches. CDR1 SNHLY and CDR2 FYNNEI come from the germline V gene. The CDR3 bases are TGTGCCAGCAGGGGGACAGGGGGCGTGGACTATGGCTACACCTTC. This sequence encodes CASRGTGGVDYGYTF.

The chain uses TRBV4-1 and TRBJ2-2; D uncertain. The V gene's germline CDR1 is MGHRA and CDR2 YSYEKL. This CDR3 region has 14 residues. Trimming took off 0 bases at V and 8 bases at J, with 10 bases between the two ends. The chain's CDR3 is CASSQEGLSGELFF. As DNA, the CDR3 is TGCGCCAGCAGCCAAGAAGGGCTTTCAGGGGAGCTGTTTTTT.

The chain couples TRBV7-6 to TRBJ1-6; 7 bases fit TRBD1. Trimming removed 1 base from V and 5 bases from J; junction bases left unmatched: 5. The CDR3 is made up of 16 amino acids. The germline CDR1 and CDR2 sequences are SGHVS and FNYEAQ. The CDR3 sequence: CASSLEQGYHNSPLHF. CDR3 bases: TGTGCCAGCAGCTTAGAACAGGGGTACCATAATTCACCCCTCCACTTT. The whole variable domain, filled in from reference TRBV7-6 and TRBJ1-6, reads GAGVSQSPRYKVTKRGQDVALRCDPISGHVSLYWYRQALGQGPEFLTYFNYEAQQDKSGLPNDRFSAERPEGSISTLTIQRTEQRDSAMYRCASSLEQGYHNSPLHFGNGTRLTVT.

This clone occurred once. The V call is TRBV13, the J call TRBJ2-7, with D hard to call. Trimming removed 5 bases from V and 0 bases from J, with 8 bases in between. Germline CDR1 reads PRHDT; CDR2 reads FYEKMQ (reference sequence). The CDR3 contains 13 residues. The CDR3 protein is CASSLSNSYEQYF. CDR3 DNA sequence: TGTGCCAGCAGCCTATCCAACTCCTACGAGCAGTACTTC.

The rearrangement joins TRBV25-1 to TRBJ1-2; D ambiguous. The CDR3 spans 12 residues. Germline V gene data show CDR1 as MGHDK and CDR2 as SYGVNS. Trimming removed 8 bases from V and 3 bases from J, with 10 bases in between. Written as DNA, the CDR3 is TGTGCCAGCTCTGGGGAGGACTATGGCTACACCTTC. This translates into CASSGEDYGYTF.

V is TRBV9 and J is TRBJ2-1; D not certain. Trimming removed 0 bases from V and 10 bases from J, with 8 bases in between. Germline CDR1 reads SGDLS; CDR2 reads YYNGEE. The CDR3 is 12 residues long. The CDR3 protein is CASSVDGVEQFF. The CDR3 DNA follows: TGTGCCAGCAGCGTAGATGGGGTAGAGCAGTTCTTC.

The chain joins TRBV2 to TRBJ2-1; no clear D. V gave up 10 bases and J gave up 3 bases, with 13 bases separating them. The CDR3 is made up of 13 amino acids. Germline values: CDR1 SNHLY, CDR2 FYNNEI. The CDR3 DNA reads TGTGCCAACCGGGTCACCCACTACAATGAGCAGTTCTTC. Its translation is CANRVTHYNEQFF.

The V call is TRBV15, the J call TRBJ2-2; perhaps TRBD1 as D (6 bases). The germline gives CDR1 LNHNV, CDR2 YYDKDF (reference sequence). This CDR3 contains 16 residues. Trimming stripped 3 bases from V and 2 bases from J, with 13 bases between. CDR3 loop: CATSSTGTHNTGELFF. The CDR3 DNA is TGTGCCACCAGCAGCACCGGGACACATAACACCGGGGAGCTGTTTTTT.

This clone appeared a few times. The genes are TRBV7-9 and TRBJ2-2; D might be TRBD2 (6 bases). Trimming removed 5 bases at V and 7 bases at J, with 20 bases between. CDR3 length: 16 residues. Germline CDR1 and CDR2: SEHNR and FQNEAQ (reference sequence). CDR3 in DNA: TGTGCCAGCAGCAACCCCGGGAGACTCCCCGACGGGGAGCTGTTTTTT. Amino acid sequence: CASSNPGRLPDGELFF.

The chain recombines TRBV13 with TRBJ1-1; 8 bases fit TRBD1. Germline CDR1 reads PRHDT; CDR2 reads FYEKMQ (reference sequence). The CDR3 extends over 14 amino acids. The ends lost 5 bases at V and 0 bases at J; junction bases unmatched: 2. CDR3 amino acids: CASSTTGVNTEAFF. CDR3 coding DNA: TGTGCCAGCAGCACGACAGGGGTGAACACTGAAGCTTTCTTT.

The chain employs TRBV28 and TRBJ2-7, with D possibly called TRBD1 or TRBD2 (5 bases each). V was clipped by 3 bases and J by 4 bases, with 13 bases between them. Germline loops: CDR1 MDHEN, CDR2 SYDVKM. The CDR3 is made up of 14 amino acids. The CDR3 nucleotides read TGTGCCAGCAGTTTGGGACGGGAACTATACGAGCAGTACTTC. This codes for CASSLGRELYEQYF.

The gene calls are TRBV7-3 and TRBJ2-2; possible D gene TRBD2, 5 bases. The germline V and J ends were trimmed by 1 base and 5 bases, with 17 bases remaining between them. The CDR3 spans 17 residues. Germline V gene data show CDR1 as SGHTA and CDR2 as FQGTGA. The chain's CDR3 is CASSLIMGGSGTGELFF. In DNA, the CDR3 is TGTGCCAGCAGCTTAATAATGGGTGGGAGCGGAACCGGGGAGCTGTTTTTT.

This rearrangement joins TRBV19 to TRBJ2-1; tentatively, D is TRBD2 (5 bases). Looked up from germline, CDR1 is LNHDA and CDR2 is SQIVND (reference sequence). V lost 4 bases and J lost 0, with 10 bases in between. This CDR3 spans 15 amino acids. For the CDR3, the DNA is TGTGCCAGTAGTACTAGCCGAAGCTCCTACAATGAGCAGTTCTTC. This translates into CASSTSRSSYNEQFF.

The chain uses TRBV11-1 and TRBJ1-5; tentatively, D is TRBD1 (5 bases). Trimming cost V 1 base and J 3 bases, with 7 bases left between them. Germline V gene lookup returns CDR1 SGHAT and CDR2 FQDESV (reference sequence). The CDR3 contains 14 residues. CDR3 nucleotides: TGTGCCAGCAGCTTAGAAGGGGACAATCAGCCCCAGCATTTT. As protein: CASSLEGDNQPQHF.

This clone was observed a handful of times. The J gene is TRBJ2-2, the V gene TRBV27, with D tentatively TRBD2 (6 bases). The CDR3 loop spans 14 amino acids. The V end was cut by 9 bases, the J end by 1 base, with 12 bases between. CDR1 is MNHEY and CDR2 is SMNVEV in the germline V gene (reference sequence). CDR3 sequence reads: CARTTRENTGELFF. The CDR3 nucleotides read TGTGCCAGGACAACGCGGGAGAACACCGGGGAGCTGTTTTTT.

This clone was observed a single time. The V call is TRBV7-2, the J call TRBJ2-1; D unresolved. Germline lookup yields CDR1 SGHTA and CDR2 FQGNSA. This CDR3 has 18 residues. V shed 2 bases and J shed 0 bases, with 17 bases lying between them. In DNA form, the CDR3 reads TGTGCCAGCAGCTTAAGCGTACCGGGCGCAGTCTCCTACAATGAGCAGTTCTTC. Translated: CASSLSVPGAVSYNEQFF.

V gene TRBV4-2 combines with J gene TRBJ2-1; D unclear. Trimming removed 0 bases at V and 8 bases at J, with 14 bases between. The CDR3 runs 15 residues. Germline V gene data show CDR1 as LGHNA and CDR2 as YNFKEQ. DNA of the CDR3: TGTGCCAGCAGCCAAGAGAGAGACTTATTCTATGAGCAGTTCTTC. Translating gives CASSQERDLFYEQFF.